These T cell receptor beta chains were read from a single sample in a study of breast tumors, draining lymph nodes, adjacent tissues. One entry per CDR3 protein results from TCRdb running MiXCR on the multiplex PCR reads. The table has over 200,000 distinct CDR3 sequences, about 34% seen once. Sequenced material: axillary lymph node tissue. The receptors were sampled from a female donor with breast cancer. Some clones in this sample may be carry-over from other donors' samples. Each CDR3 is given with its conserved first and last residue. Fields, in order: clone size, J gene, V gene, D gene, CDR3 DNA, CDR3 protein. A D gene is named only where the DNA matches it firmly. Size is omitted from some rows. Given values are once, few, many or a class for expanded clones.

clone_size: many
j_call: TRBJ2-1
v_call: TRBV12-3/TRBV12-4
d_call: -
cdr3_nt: TGTGCCAGCAGCTTACTAGGTGAGCAGTTCTTC
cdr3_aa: CASSLLGEQFF

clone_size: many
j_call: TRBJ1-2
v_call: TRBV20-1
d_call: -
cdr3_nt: TGCACCCAAGGGGGGGCGTATGGCTACACCTTC
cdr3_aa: CTQGGAYGYTF

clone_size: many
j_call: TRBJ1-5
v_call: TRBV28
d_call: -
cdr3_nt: TGTGCCAGCCTAGGTTTCGTGCTGAGCAATCAGCCCCAGCATTTT
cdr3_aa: CASLGFVLSNQPQHF

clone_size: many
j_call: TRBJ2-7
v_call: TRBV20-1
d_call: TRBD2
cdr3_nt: TGCAGTGCTGAGCGGGAGGGCTCCTACGAGCAGTACTTC
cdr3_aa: CSAEREGSYEQYF

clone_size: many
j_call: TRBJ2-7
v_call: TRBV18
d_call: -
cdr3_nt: TGTGCCAGCTCACCGCTTGGGGACTCCTACGAGCAGTACTTC
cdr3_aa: CASSPLGDSYEQYF

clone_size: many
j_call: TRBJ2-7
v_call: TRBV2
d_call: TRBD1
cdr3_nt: TGTGCCAGCAGGATGACAGGGGTCTACGAGCAGTACTTC
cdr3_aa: CASRMTGVYEQYF

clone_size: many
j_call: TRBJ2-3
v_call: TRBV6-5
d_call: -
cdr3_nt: TGTGCCAGCTCTAGGGGAGCTTCTAGTACGCAGTATTTT
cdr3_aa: CASSRGASSTQYF

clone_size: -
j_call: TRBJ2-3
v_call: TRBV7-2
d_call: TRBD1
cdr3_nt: TGTGCCAGCAGCTTGGGACAGCAAATACGCACAGATACGCAGTATTTT
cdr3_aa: CASSLGQQIRTDTQYF

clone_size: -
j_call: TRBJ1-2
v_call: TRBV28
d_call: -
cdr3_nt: TGTGCCAGCAGCCCTCCAGGGGAGTATGGCTACACCTTC
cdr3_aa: CASSPPGEYGYTF

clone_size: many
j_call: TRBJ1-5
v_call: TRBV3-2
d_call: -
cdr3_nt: TGTGCCAGCAGCGAAGGACAGGGCCAATGCAATCAGCCCCAGCATTTT
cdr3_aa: CASSEGQGQCNQPQHF

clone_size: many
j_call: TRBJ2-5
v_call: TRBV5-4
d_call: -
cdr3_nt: TGTGCCAGCAGCCCGGACTACCTAGAGACCCAGTACTTC
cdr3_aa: CASSPDYLETQYF

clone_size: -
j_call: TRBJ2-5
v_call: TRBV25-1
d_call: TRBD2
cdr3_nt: TGTGCCAGCAGTGACCCCCGACTAGCGGGGATCGAGACCCAGTACTTC
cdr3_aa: CASSDPRLAGIETQYF